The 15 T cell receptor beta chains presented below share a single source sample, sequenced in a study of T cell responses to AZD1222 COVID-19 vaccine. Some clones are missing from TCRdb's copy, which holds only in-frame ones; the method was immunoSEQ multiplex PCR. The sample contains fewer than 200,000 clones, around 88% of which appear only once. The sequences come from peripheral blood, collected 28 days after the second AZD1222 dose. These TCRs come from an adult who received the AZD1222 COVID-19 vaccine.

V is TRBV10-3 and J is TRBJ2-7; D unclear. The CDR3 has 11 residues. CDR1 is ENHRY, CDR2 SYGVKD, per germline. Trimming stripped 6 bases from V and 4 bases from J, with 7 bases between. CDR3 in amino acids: CAISPSYEQYF. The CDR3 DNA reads TGTGCCATCAGCCCCTCTTACGAGCAGTACTTC.

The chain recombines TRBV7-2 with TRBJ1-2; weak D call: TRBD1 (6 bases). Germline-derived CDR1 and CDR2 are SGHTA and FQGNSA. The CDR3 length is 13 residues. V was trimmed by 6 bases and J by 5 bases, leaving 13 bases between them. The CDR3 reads CASSPGQAYGYTF. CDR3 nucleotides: TGTGCCAGCAGTCCGGGACAAGCATATGGCTACACCTTC.

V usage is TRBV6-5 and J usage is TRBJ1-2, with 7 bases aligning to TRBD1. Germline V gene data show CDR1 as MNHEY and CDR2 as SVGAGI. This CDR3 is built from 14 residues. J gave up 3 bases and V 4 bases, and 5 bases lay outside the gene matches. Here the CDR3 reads CASSSTGTHYGYTF. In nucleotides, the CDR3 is TGTGCCAGCAGTTCGACAGGGACCCACTATGGCTACACCTTC.

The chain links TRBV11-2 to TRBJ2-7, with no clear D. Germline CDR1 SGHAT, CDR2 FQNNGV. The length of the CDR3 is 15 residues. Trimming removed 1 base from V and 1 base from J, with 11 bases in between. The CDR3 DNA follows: TGTGCCAGCAGCTTAGTAGTCGGCAGTTCCTACGAGCAGTACTTC. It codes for CASSLVVGSSYEQYF.

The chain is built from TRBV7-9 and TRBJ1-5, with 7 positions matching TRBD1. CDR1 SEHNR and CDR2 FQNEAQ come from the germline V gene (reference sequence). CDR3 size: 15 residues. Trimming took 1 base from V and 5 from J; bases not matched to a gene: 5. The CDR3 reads CASSLGDSLYQPQHF. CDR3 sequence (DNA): TGTGCCAGCAGCTTAGGGGACAGCCTTTATCAGCCCCAGCATTTT.

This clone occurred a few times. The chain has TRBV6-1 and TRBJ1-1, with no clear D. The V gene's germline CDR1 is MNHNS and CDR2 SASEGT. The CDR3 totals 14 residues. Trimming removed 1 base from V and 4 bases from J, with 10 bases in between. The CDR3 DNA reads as TGTGCCAGCAGTGAAGTGCTCCGGGCCACTGAAGCTTTCTTT. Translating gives CASSEVLRATEAFF.

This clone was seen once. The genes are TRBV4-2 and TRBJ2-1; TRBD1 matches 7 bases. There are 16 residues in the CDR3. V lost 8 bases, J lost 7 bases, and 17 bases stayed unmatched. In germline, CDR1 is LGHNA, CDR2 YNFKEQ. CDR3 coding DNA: TGTGCCAGCGCTCGAGGGGGCGCGGAAGTGCGGAATGAGCAGTTCTTC. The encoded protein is CASARGGAEVRNEQFF.

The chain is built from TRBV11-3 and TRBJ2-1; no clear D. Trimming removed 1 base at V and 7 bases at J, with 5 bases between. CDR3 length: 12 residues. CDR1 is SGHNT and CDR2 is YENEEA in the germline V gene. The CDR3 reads CASSLVGNEQFF. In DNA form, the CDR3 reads TGTGCCAGCAGCTTAGTTGGTAATGAGCAGTTCTTC.

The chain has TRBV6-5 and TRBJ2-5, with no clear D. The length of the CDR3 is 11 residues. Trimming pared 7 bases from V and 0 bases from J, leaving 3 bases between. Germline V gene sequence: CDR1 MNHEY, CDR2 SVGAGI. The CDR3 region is CASKNQETQYF. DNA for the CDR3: TGTGCCAGCAAGAACCAAGAGACCCAGTACTTC.

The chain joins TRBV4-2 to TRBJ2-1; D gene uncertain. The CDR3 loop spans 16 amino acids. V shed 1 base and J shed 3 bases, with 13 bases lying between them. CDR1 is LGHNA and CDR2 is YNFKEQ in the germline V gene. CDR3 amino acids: CASSQVAVYRYNEQFF. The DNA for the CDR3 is TGTGCCAGCAGCCAAGTTGCGGTGTACCGCTACAATGAGCAGTTCTTC.

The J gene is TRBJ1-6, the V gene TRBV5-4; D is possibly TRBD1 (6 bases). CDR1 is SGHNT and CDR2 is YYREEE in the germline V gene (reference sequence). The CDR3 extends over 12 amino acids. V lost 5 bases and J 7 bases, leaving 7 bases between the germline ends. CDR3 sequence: CASSTGNSPLHF. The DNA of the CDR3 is TGTGCCAGCAGTACAGGGAATTCACCCCTCCACTTT.

The CDR3 region is CASTSGTSGASYNEQFF. In DNA form, the CDR3 reads TGTGCCAGTACTTCCGGGACTAGCGGGGCCTCCTACAATGAGCAGTTCTTC. The rearrangement links TRBV19 to TRBJ2-1, with 13 bases that match TRBD2. The CDR3 covers 17 residues. The germline V gene encodes CDR1 LNHDA and CDR2 SQIVND (reference sequence). V lost 7 bases to trimming and J lost 0 bases; unmatched junction nucleotides: 6.

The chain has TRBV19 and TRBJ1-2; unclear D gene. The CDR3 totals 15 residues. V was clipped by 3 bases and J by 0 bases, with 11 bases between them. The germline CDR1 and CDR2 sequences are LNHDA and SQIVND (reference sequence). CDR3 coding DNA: TGTGCCAGTAGTATTCGATTGAGGACTAACTATGGCTACACCTTC. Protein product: CASSIRLRTNYGYTF.

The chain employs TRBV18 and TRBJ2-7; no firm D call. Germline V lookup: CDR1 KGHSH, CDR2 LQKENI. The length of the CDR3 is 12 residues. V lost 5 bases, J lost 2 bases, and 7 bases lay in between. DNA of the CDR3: TGTGCCAGCTCATATATTCCCTACGAGCAGTACTTC. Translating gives CASSYIPYEQYF.

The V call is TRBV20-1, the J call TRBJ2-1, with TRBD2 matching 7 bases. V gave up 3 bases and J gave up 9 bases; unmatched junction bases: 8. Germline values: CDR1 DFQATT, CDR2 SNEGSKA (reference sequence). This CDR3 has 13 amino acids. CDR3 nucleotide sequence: TGCAGTGCTAGTGTGGCGGGGGACGCTGAGCAGTTCTTC. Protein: CSASVAGDAEQFF.